This TCR beta chain appears in the sequencing data of a study of T cell responses to AZD1222 COVID-19 vaccine. Notes on the study in general: Among AZD1222 vaccinees, only 5 or 6 were seropositive at baseline. It was only after the peak T cell response that any repertoires were sampled.

V shed 3 bases and J 16 bases; nucleotides not matched to a gene: 11. CDR1 and CDR2 (germline): MNHNY, SVGAGI (reference sequence). This CDR3 region has 13 residues. TCRdb's copy holds only in-frame clones and misses some; the assay was immunoSEQ multiplex PCR. The data show over 100,000 clones, more than 70% seen once. As to this clone: Its antigen is undetermined.

This clonotype was sampled from an adult who received the AZD1222 COVID-19 vaccine. The chain joins TRBV6-6 to TRBJ1-5; TRBD1 agrees at 8 bases. Sequenced material: peripheral blood, taken 28 days after the second AZD1222 dose. The CDR3 region is CASSYIGTGNPHF. CDR3 sequence (DNA): TGTGCCAGCAGTTATATCGGGACAGGTAATCCCCATTTT.